These 16 T cell receptor beta chains came from one sample sequenced in a study of vaccination effects on CD4 cells after COVID-19 (dated by TCRdb to 2022 to 2024). In the ViraFEST assay, PBMC were stimulated with viral peptide pools, and antigen-specific CD4+ T cell clonotypes were then identified by expansion using TCR sequencing. After about 10 days of culture, CD4+ T cells were isolated with the EasySep CD4+ T cell isolation kit. Healthy vaccine recipients had no prior SARS-CoV-2 infection, confirmed by negative nucleocapsid antibodies before and after vaccination. What these receptors recognize is not known. Libraries were constructed by the immunoSEQ multiplex PCR assay. TCRdb stores this immuneACCESS table with in-frame sequences only. Part of the clones is absent; in the studies checked, under half of the shortfall reflects unresolved V genes, and no reason is known for the rest. For this sample there are around 66,000 clones; about 79% appear just once. The ten biggest clones cover 3.5% to 4.5% of the sample.

Specimen: CD4+ T cells from PBMCs cultured with HCoV-OC43 spike peptides, collected before COVID-19 vaccination. The label giving this sample's cell subset or site can be read as: HCoV-OC43 spike overlapping peptide pool stimulation. The receptors originated from a human donor who received a COVID-19 vaccine.

CDR3 protein: CASIPSGTGDSYEQYV. In nucleotides, the CDR3 is TGTGCCAGTATCCCCTCCGGGACAGGGGACTCCTACGAGCAGTACGTC. This sequence joins TRBV19 and TRBJ2-7, with 10 bases identical to TRBD1. The V gene's germline CDR1 is LNHDA and CDR2 SQIVND (reference sequence). This CDR3 region has 16 residues. V lost 7 bases to trimming and J lost 0 bases; unmatched junction nucleotides: 9.

This chain's CDR3 is CATSRDALPNTEAFF. The DNA of the CDR3 is TGTGCCACCAGCAGAGATGCCCTACCTAACACTGAAGCTTTCTTT. V gene TRBV15 combines with J gene TRBJ1-1; D gene uncertain. Trimming took 0 bases from V and 2 from J, leaving 10 bases between them. Looked up from germline, CDR1 is LNHNV and CDR2 is YYDKDF (reference sequence). This CDR3 contains 15 residues.

In DNA, the CDR3 is TGTGCCAGCAGCGGCCGGGGGGGAATGGTAGATACGCAGTATTTT. This codes for CASSGRGGMVDTQYF. This rearrangement joins TRBV9 to TRBJ2-3; TRBD2 matches 8 bases. The CDR3 consists of 15 residues. Germline CDR1 SGDLS, CDR2 YYNGEE. V shed 3 bases, J shed 5 bases, and the junction held 8 bases outside the gene matches. Based on the CDR3 plus reference TRBV9 and TRBJ2-3, the full variable domain is DSGVTQTPKHLITATGQRVTLRCSPRSGDLSVYWYQQSLDQGLQFLIQYYNGEERAKGNILERFSAQQFPDLHSELNLSSLELGDSALYFCASSGRGGMVDTQYFGPGTRLTVL.

V usage is TRBV12-3 or TRBV12-4 and J usage is TRBJ2-6; tentative D call: TRBD1 (6 bases). The V and J ends lost 6 bases and 12 bases respectively, with 15 bases between them. The CDR3 runs 13 residues. CDR3 in amino acids: CASRWDTRSVLTF. CDR3 sequence (DNA): TGTGCCAGCAGATGGGACACCCGTTCCGTCCTGACTTTC.

The chain carries TRBV10-1 and TRBJ1-1, with a weak D call TRBD1 (5 bases). Per germline, CDR1 WNHNN and CDR2 SYGVQD (reference sequence). With 6 bases removed from V and 2 bases from J, the gap between germline ends came to 13 bases. This CDR3 region has 14 residues. CDR3: CASSRDLTNTEAFF. The CDR3 DNA is TGCGCCAGCAGCCGGGACTTGACCAACACTGAAGCTTTCTTT.

The DNA for the CDR3 is TGTGCCAGCAGCTTTCGGGGGGACCCGAACACTGAAGCTTTCTTT. Encoded protein: CASSFRGDPNTEAFF. The rearrangement links TRBV5-8 to TRBJ1-1; possible D gene TRBD1, 5 bases. The CDR3 has 15 amino acids. In germline, CDR1 is SGHTS, CDR2 YDEGEE. V lost 2 bases and J 1 base, leaving 12 bases between the germline ends. The whole variable domain, remainder taken from reference TRBV5-8 and TRBJ1-1, is EAGVTQSPTHLIKTRGQQATLRCSPISGHTSVYWYQQALGLGLQFLLWYDEGEERNRGNFPPRFSGRQFPNYSSELNVNALELEDSALYLCASSFRGDPNTEAFFGQGTRLTVV.

The gene calls are TRBV6-5 and TRBJ1-6; D is uncertain. CDR1 MNHEY and CDR2 SVGAGI come from the germline V gene. V was cut by 6 bases and J by 5 bases, with 14 bases left in between. The length of the CDR3 is 15 residues. CDR3 in DNA: TGTGCCAGCAGGCTTCGGGCAGATAATAATTCACCCCTCCACTTT. The encoded protein is CASRLRADNNSPLHF.

The chain couples TRBV4-3 to TRBJ2-5, with TRBD1 identical over 7 bases. The J segment lost 4 bases and the V segment lost 0 bases, leaving 11 bases of the junction unmatched. This CDR3 is built from 17 residues. Germline V gene data show CDR1 as LGHNA and CDR2 as YSLEER. DNA of the CDR3: TGCGCCAGCAGCCAAGATAGGCCCGAGGGGGCATTAGAGACCCAGTACTTC. Amino acids: CASSQDRPEGALETQYF.

The chain has TRBV5-1 and TRBJ2-1, with 15 bases fitting TRBD2. The junction had 10 bases not matched to a gene; V was cut back by 0 bases and J by 0 bases. The CDR3 is made up of 21 amino acids. The germline V gene encodes CDR1 SGHRS and CDR2 YFSETQ. The CDR3 nucleotides are TGCGCCAGCAGCTTGGCCAATACGTCGGGACTAGCGGGGGGCTCCTACAATGAGCAGTTCTTC. Translating gives CASSLANTSGLAGGSYNEQFF.

The chain is built from TRBV24-1 and TRBJ2-3; a weak D match, TRBD1 (5 bases). This CDR3 is 14 amino acids long. Trimming cost V 3 bases and J 3 bases, with 9 bases left between them. The germline gives CDR1 KGHDR, CDR2 SFDVKD. CDR3 DNA: TGTGCCACCAGTGATCTTGGGGCGACAGATACGCAGTATTTT. Its protein product is CATSDLGATDTQYF.

This chain connects TRBV7-8 to TRBJ1-5; D gene uncertain. With 5 bases removed from V and 7 bases from J, the gap between germline ends came to 21 bases. Germline CDR1 and CDR2: SGHVS and FQNEAQ. The CDR3 loop spans 16 amino acids. CDR3 loop: CASSPVGGVVGQPQHF. CDR3 nucleotides: TGTGCCAGCAGCCCAGTTGGCGGGGTTGTTGGACAGCCCCAGCATTTT.

The J gene is TRBJ2-1, the V gene TRBV18; 11 bases are a match to TRBD1. From germline, CDR1 is KGHSH and CDR2 LQKENI. This CDR3 is built from 16 residues. V trimming: 6 bases; J trimming: 4 bases; junction bases outside the gene matches: 8. The CDR3 nucleotides read TGTGCCAGCTCCCGGACAGGGGGCGGTCTATACAATGAGCAGTTCTTC. Translating gives CASSRTGGGLYNEQFF.

The chain combines TRBV5-1 with TRBJ1-3, with 8 bases matching TRBD1. In germline, CDR1 is SGHRS, CDR2 YFSETQ. This CDR3 contains 13 residues. J lost 8 bases, V lost 4 bases, and 5 bases had no gene match. CDR3 nucleotides: TGCGCCAGCAGCGCACAGGGGGGAGACACCATATATTTT. It codes for CASSAQGGDTIYF.

J is TRBJ2-3 and V is TRBV29-1, with D perhaps given as TRBD1 or TRBD2 (5 bases each). Trimming removed 4 bases from V and 9 bases from J, with 11 bases in between. This CDR3 is 11 amino acids long. Germline CDR1 reads SQVTM; CDR2 reads ANQGSEA. The CDR3 reads CSVGRGDTQYF. In DNA form, the CDR3 reads TGCAGCGTTGGTAGAGGGGACACGCAGTATTTT.

This clone turned up a few times. The CDR3 here is CASSQDLSEAFF. CDR3 in DNA: TGTGCCAGCAGCCAAGATCTCTCTGAAGCTTTCTTT. The V call is TRBV3-1 (or the pseudogene TRBV3-2), the J call TRBJ1-1; D not resolved. V was clipped by 0 bases and J by 6 bases, with 5 bases between them. The CDR3 loop spans 12 amino acids. Germline CDR1 LGHDT, CDR2 YNNKEL (reference sequence).

This clone was found once. J is TRBJ2-2 and V is TRBV6-5; D gene unclear. V lost 5 bases, J lost 0 bases, and 10 bases lay in between. From germline, CDR1 is MNHEY and CDR2 SVGAGI. There are 15 residues in the CDR3. CDR3 sequence (DNA): TGTGCCAGCAGTAACGGTTACGCGAACACCGGGGAGCTGTTTTTT. Translating gives CASSNGYANTGELFF.